The clone carrying this T cell receptor beta chain was picked up a small number of times. Between the trimmed V and J ends, which lost 9 bases and 6 bases, there was a span of 6 bases. The V gene's germline CDR1 is SGHTA and CDR2 FQGTGA. The CDR3 length is 10 residues. The data were obtained in a study of identical twins. TCRdb ran MiXCR on the 5' RACE reads and lists one entry per CDR3 protein. The sample has about 340,000 distinct CDR3 sequences, around 12% seen once; the top ten hold roughly 7.8%. The same sample was also used in a study of yellow fever vaccine responses in identical twins.

Sequenced input: CD8+ T cells sorted from blood. The chain uses TRBV7-3 and TRBJ2-1; D unclear. This receptor was obtained from a woman between 18 and 30 years old in good health. Here the CDR3 DNA reads TGTGCCAGATTATTCAATGAGCAGTTCTTC. Amino acid sequence: CARLFNEQFF.